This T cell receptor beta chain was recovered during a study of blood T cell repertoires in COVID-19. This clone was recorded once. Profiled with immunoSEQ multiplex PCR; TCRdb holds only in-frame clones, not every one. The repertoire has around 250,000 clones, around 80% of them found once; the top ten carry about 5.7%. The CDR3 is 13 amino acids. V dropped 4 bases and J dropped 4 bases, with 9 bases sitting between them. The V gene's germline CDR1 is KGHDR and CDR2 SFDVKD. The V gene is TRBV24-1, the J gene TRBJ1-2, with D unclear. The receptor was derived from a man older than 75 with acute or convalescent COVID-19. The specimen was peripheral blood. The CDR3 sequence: CATSETRSYGYTF. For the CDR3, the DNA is TGTGCCACCAGTGAGACACGAAGCTATGGCTACACCTTC.